Sequencing of this TCR beta chain was carried out in a study of T-cell reconstitution after alpha-beta-depleted transplantation in children. The CDR3 length is 15 residues. Trimming removed 4 bases at V and 7 bases at J, with 20 bases between. Germline values: CDR1 SGHRS, CDR2 YFSETQ. Researchers prepared the TCRbeta library using unique molecular identifiers, the study reports. TCRdb reprocessed the PCR reads via MiXCR and lists one record per CDR3 protein. The table includes around 450,000 distinct CDR3 sequences, around 46% detected once. The J gene is TRBJ2-5, the V gene TRBV5-1, with a tentative D call TRBD2 (6 bases). Sample: PBMCs, taken before TCRalphabeta/CD19-depleted stem cell transplant. The TCR comes from a girl aged 2 to 9 with aplastic anemia, due to receive a stem cell transplant. CDR3 nucleotide sequence: TGCGCCAGCAGCGCAACCAATCAGCGGCGGGGGACCCAGTACTTC. The encoded protein is CASSATNQRRGTQYF.